The 24 T cell receptor beta chains reported below all come from one sample, sequenced in a study of blood T cell repertoires in COVID-19. Sequenced by immunoSEQ multiplex PCR; TCRdb stores in-frame clones only, minus some. The sample carries a few hundred thousand clones, around 90% recorded once. Material: PBMCs or T cells enriched from blood (not recorded which). These TCRs come from a man aged 30 to 39 who had been exposed to COVID-19.

The genes are TRBV7-9 and TRBJ1-2; D unclear. This CDR3 comprises 14 residues. Trimming removed 1 base at V and 5 bases at J, with 11 bases between. Germline CDR1 SEHNR, CDR2 FQNEAQ (reference sequence). The CDR3 region is CASSLDPGFYGYTF. The DNA of the CDR3 is TGTGCCAGCAGCTTAGATCCAGGTTTTTATGGCTACACCTTC.

This chain joins TRBV6-5 and TRBJ2-1; 8 positions match TRBD2. CDR3 size: 15 residues. Germline assignment: CDR1 MNHEY and CDR2 SVGAGI. Trimming removed 0 bases from V and 5 bases from J; junction bases left unmatched: 3. The CDR3 DNA follows: TGTGCCAGCAGTTACTCCCGGGGGGGACACAATGAGCAGTTCTTC. Translated: CASSYSRGGHNEQFF.

The J gene is TRBJ2-2, the V gene TRBV30, with 13 bases aligning to TRBD2. J gave up 6 bases and V 3 bases, and 4 bases lay outside the gene matches. Germline V lookup: CDR1 GTSNPN, CDR2 SVGIG (reference sequence). The CDR3 totals 15 residues. The CDR3 sequence: CAWRGGLAGAGELFF. The CDR3 DNA follows: TGTGCCTGGAGGGGAGGACTAGCGGGGGCCGGGGAGCTGTTTTTT. The complete variable domain, with remaining parts taken from reference TRBV30 and TRBJ2-2, reads SQTIHQWPATLVQPVGSPLSLECTVEGTSNPNLYWYRQAAGRGLQLLFYSVGIGQISSEVPQNLSASRPQDRQFILSSKKLLLSDSGFYLCAWRGGLAGAGELFFGEGSRLTVL.

V is TRBV11-3 and J is TRBJ2-2, with D tentatively TRBD2 (6 bases). Germline V gene sequence: CDR1 SGHNT, CDR2 YENEEA. Trimming removed 5 bases from V and 4 bases from J, with 14 bases in between. This CDR3 has 15 residues. CDR3 amino acids: CASSPSAEGTGELFF. In DNA form, the CDR3 reads TGTGCCAGCAGCCCTAGCGCCGAGGGCACCGGGGAGCTGTTTTTT.

This clone was seen just once. The V gene is TRBV5-1, the J gene TRBJ1-4, with TRBD1 identical over 8 bases. CDR1 and CDR2 from the germline V gene are SGHRS and YFSETQ. V was clipped by 4 bases and J by 3 bases; unmatched bases: 5. This CDR3 has 15 residues. DNA for the CDR3: TGCGCCAGCAGCCCGCAGGGGGCGCCTAATGAAAAACTGTTTTTT. Protein: CASSPQGAPNEKLFF.

The CDR3 region has the DNA TGTGCCAGCAGTCCTCCGACAGCTGACTATGGCTACACCTTC. Protein: CASSPPTADYGYTF. The chain joins TRBV25-1 to TRBJ1-2, with D perhaps matching TRBD1 (5 bases). In germline, CDR1 is MGHDK, CDR2 SYGVNS. The CDR3 has 14 residues. V lost 5 bases and J lost 3, with 13 bases in between.

The CDR3 loop reads CARNAGTSSTGELFF. The DNA of the CDR3 is TGTGCCAGAAATGCCGGGACTAGTTCCACCGGGGAGCTGTTTTTT. The rearrangement uses TRBV2 and TRBJ2-2; 8 nucleotides line up with TRBD2. The V gene's germline CDR1 is SNHLY and CDR2 FYNNEI. V lost 9 bases, J lost 4 bases, and 10 bases stayed unmatched. This CDR3 is built from 15 residues.

The gene calls are TRBV7-6 and TRBJ2-1, with D tentatively TRBD1 (5 bases). Germline CDR1 and CDR2: SGHVS and FNYEAQ. The CDR3 is 13 amino acids. Trimming took off 4 bases at V and 5 bases at J, with 9 bases between the two ends. The CDR3 DNA follows: TGTGCCAGCAGCTCCATGGACAACAATGAGCAGTTCTTC. Protein product: CASSSMDNNEQFF.

This clone was counted only a few times. The chain has TRBV14 and TRBJ1-2; no firm D call. Per germline, CDR1 SGHDN and CDR2 FVKESK. V lost 0 bases to trimming and J lost 5 bases, with 10 bases between them. This CDR3 has 14 residues. The DNA of the CDR3 is TGTGCCAGCAGCCAAGATATGTCTGCGTATGGCTACACCTTC. Translating gives CASSQDMSAYGYTF.

The J gene is TRBJ2-1, the V gene TRBV24-1; 7 nucleotides match TRBD2. This CDR3 region has 14 residues. Germline CDR1 is KGHDR and CDR2 is SFDVKD. The V and J ends lost 9 bases and 7 bases, in that order; junction bases with no gene match: 11. The CDR3: CATGTGGGMNEQFF. DNA for the CDR3: TGTGCCACCGGGACGGGGGGAGGGATGAATGAGCAGTTCTTC.

This clone was detected a few times. The CDR3 DNA is TGTGCCAGCAGCTTAGCGAGTTTGTTAGAGACCCAGTACTTC. Its protein is CASSLASLLETQYF. The V call is TRBV7-9, the J call TRBJ2-5; D is ambiguous. The CDR3 is made up of 14 amino acids. V was cut by 0 bases and J by 4 bases, with 9 bases left in between. CDR1 is SEHNR and CDR2 is FQNEAQ in the germline V gene (reference sequence). Using reference TRBV7-9 and TRBJ2-5 for the parts outside the CDR3, the full variable domain is DTGVSQNPRHKITKRGQNVTFRCDPISEHNRLYWYRQTLGQGPEFLTYFQNEAQLEKSRLLSDRFSAERPKGSFSTLEIQRTEQGDSAMYLCASSLASLLETQYFGPGTRLLVL.

The J gene is TRBJ1-4, the V gene TRBV2; weak D call: TRBD1 (5 bases). Trimming stripped 7 bases from V and 7 bases from J, with 16 bases between. This CDR3 spans 14 amino acids. Germline V gene lookup returns CDR1 SNHLY and CDR2 FYNNEI. The CDR3 sequence is CASTPRGVVEKLFF. CDR3 nucleotide sequence: TGTGCCAGCACCCCCCGGGGGGTAGTTGAAAAACTGTTTTTT.

The gene calls are TRBV13 and TRBJ2-2, with TRBD1 identical over 8 bases. The CDR3 sequence is 14 residues long. Germline V lookup: CDR1 PRHDT, CDR2 FYEKMQ (reference sequence). With 4 bases clipped from V and 6 bases from J, the junction kept 4 bases outside the gene matches. The CDR3: CASSWRTGSGELFF. CDR3 sequence (DNA): TGTGCCAGCAGCTGGCGGACAGGGTCCGGGGAGCTGTTTTTT. Using reference TRBV13 and TRBJ2-2 for the parts outside the CDR3, the full variable domain is AAGVIQSPRHLIKEKRETATLKCYPIPRHDTVYWYQQGPGQDPQFLISFYEKMQSDKGSIPDRFSAQQFSDYHSELNMSSLELGDSALYFCASSWRTGSGELFFGEGSRLTVL.

This chain uses TRBV5-1 with TRBJ2-3, with 8 bases aligning to TRBD2. J gave up 2 bases and V 4 bases, and 6 bases lay outside the gene matches. This CDR3 has 15 amino acids. The germline gives CDR1 SGHRS, CDR2 YFSETQ. The DNA for the CDR3 is TGCGCCAGCAGCCTGAAACTAGCGGCCACAGATACGCAGTATTTT. Its protein is CASSLKLAATDTQYF.

The V call is TRBV4-1, the J call TRBJ2-3; 8 bases align to TRBD1. The trim removed 4 bases at V and 4 bases at J, leaving 7 bases unmatched. This CDR3 is 15 amino acids long. CDR1 MGHRA and CDR2 YSYEKL come from the germline V gene. This CDR3 is CASSPRDRYADTQYF. CDR3 DNA sequence: TGCGCCAGCAGCCCGCGGGACAGGTACGCAGATACGCAGTATTTT.

J is TRBJ2-3 and V is TRBV19, with 8 nucleotides matching TRBD1. Germline V gene sequence: CDR1 LNHDA, CDR2 SQIVND (reference sequence). The CDR3 totals 15 residues. V gave up 10 bases and J gave up 6 bases; unmatched junction bases: 15. DNA for the CDR3: TGTGCCACCGGCCAGGGGGCGCTCCGGGGGGATACGCAGTATTTT. Residues: CATGQGALRGDTQYF.

The J gene is TRBJ2-2, the V gene TRBV5-1, with 8 nucleotides matching TRBD2. The CDR3 length is 17 residues. J gave up 5 bases and V 0 bases, and 9 bases lay outside the gene matches. Germline assignment: CDR1 SGHRS and CDR2 YFSETQ. The CDR3 is CASSLEFASGGTGELFF. The CDR3 nucleotides are TGCGCCAGCAGCTTGGAGTTTGCGAGCGGGGGAACCGGGGAGCTGTTTTTT. The full variable domain, in which reference TRBV5-1 and TRBJ2-2 provide the parts outside the CDR3, is KAGVTQTPRYLIKTRGQQVTLSCSPISGHRSVSWYQQTPGQGLQFLFEYFSETQRNKGNFPGRFSGRQFSNSRSEMNVSTLELGDSALYLCASSLEFASGGTGELFFGEGSRLTVL.

The count of this clone is one. This rearrangement joins TRBV3-1 (or the pseudogene TRBV3-2) to TRBJ2-5; the D is unclear. The CDR3 runs to 11 residues. V lost 6 bases, J lost 7 bases, and 9 bases lay in between. CDR1 is LGHDT, CDR2 YNNKEL, per germline (reference sequence). DNA of the CDR3: TGTGCCAGCAGACAGTTGGGGACCCAGTACTTC. Translating it yields CASRQLGTQYF.

V is TRBV5-6 and J is TRBJ1-1; 9 bases align to TRBD1. V trimming: 4 bases; J trimming: 3 bases; junction bases outside the gene matches: 7. The germline gives CDR1 SGHDT, CDR2 YYEEEE. The CDR3 runs to 15 residues. CDR3 in DNA: TGTGCCAGCAGCCCACAGGGGGCGCGGCACACTGAAGCTTTCTTT. Amino acids: CASSPQGARHTEAFF. The full variable domain, in which reference TRBV5-6 and TRBJ1-1 provide the parts outside the CDR3, is DAGVTQSPTHLIKTRGQQVTLRCSPKSGHDTVSWYQQALGQGPQFIFQYYEEEERQRGNFPDRFSGHQFPNYSSELNVNALLLGDSALYLCASSPQGARHTEAFFGQGTRLTVV.

V and J are TRBV5-1 and TRBJ2-1; 9 nucleotides agree with TRBD2. V lost 2 bases, J lost 8 bases, and 20 bases stayed unmatched. Germline CDR1 and CDR2: SGHRS and YFSETQ. CDR3 size: 19 residues. CDR3 amino acids: CASSFIGGRGGPIFDEQFF. The DNA for the CDR3 is TGCGCCAGCAGCTTTATTGGAGGGCGGGGGGGCCCCATATTCGATGAGCAGTTCTTC.

V and J are TRBV4-1 and TRBJ2-7; D is possibly TRBD1 (5 bases). Germline lookup yields CDR1 MGHRA and CDR2 YSYEKL. This CDR3 has 15 residues. V lost 3 bases and J lost 2, with 14 bases in between. The CDR3 DNA is TGCGCCAGCAGCCAGAGTGAAATAGGGGCCTACGAGCAGTACTTC. This sequence encodes CASSQSEIGAYEQYF.

This rearrangement joins TRBV5-4 to TRBJ2-3; 12 nucleotides line up with TRBD2. This CDR3 region has 17 residues. V shed 0 bases and J 5 bases; nucleotides not matched to a gene: 7. Germline V lookup: CDR1 SGHNT, CDR2 YYREEE (reference sequence). The CDR3 reads CASSLELAGGLGDTQYF. As DNA, the CDR3 is TGTGCCAGCAGCTTGGAGCTAGCGGGGGGGCTAGGAGATACGCAGTATTTT.

The chain uses TRBV9 and TRBJ2-7, with 9 nucleotides matching TRBD1. The ends lost 0 bases at V and 5 bases at J; junction bases unmatched: 0. The CDR3 runs to 13 residues. Germline V gene sequence: CDR1 SGDLS, CDR2 YYNGEE. The CDR3 protein is CASSVGQGDEQYF. The CDR3 DNA follows: TGTGCCAGCAGCGTAGGACAGGGGGACGAGCAGTACTTC.

This chain connects TRBV27 to TRBJ1-1; unclear D gene. The CDR3 contains 13 residues. Germline assignment: CDR1 MNHEY and CDR2 SMNVEV (reference sequence). Trimming stripped 2 bases from V and 3 bases from J, with 7 bases between. The CDR3 DNA reads TGTGCCAGCAGTTTAGGCCAGTACACTGAAGCTTTCTTT. Protein product: CASSLGQYTEAFF.